One and the same sample provided the 24 T cell receptor beta chains below, sequenced in a study of regulatory T cells in long-lasting Graves disease. Time point of the sample: newly diagnosed GD, antithyroid drugs for less than 3 months. PBMC-extracted RNA yielded the TCR library. Combining iRepertoire HTBI primers with Arm-PCR of CDR3 regions, the authors built TCR beta libraries. TCRdb passed the multiplex PCR reads through MiXCR, listing each CDR3 protein once. The sample lists 300,000 to 400,000 distinct CDR3 sequences; around 17% were seen once. The same sample was also studied in work on T cells in Graves' hyperthyroidism and ophthalmopathy.

Source: peripheral blood mononuclear cells (PBMCs), taken at new diagnosis, from a patient treated with antithyroid drugs. The receptor source for this set is a man aged 35 to 55 with Graves disease.

The sample holds one count of this clonotype. The rearrangement links TRBV19 to TRBJ1-5; D remains ambiguous. The germline V gene has CDR1 LNHDA and CDR2 SQIVND (reference sequence). The CDR3 has 12 amino acids. Deletions cut 0 bases from V and 9 bases from J, with 6 bases between. CDR3 sequence: CASSIEAMPQHF. CDR3 sequence (DNA): TGTGCCAGTAGTATAGAGGCGATGCCCCAGCATTTT.

This clonotype occurred many times. The chain recombines TRBV7-9 with TRBJ2-7; D may be TRBD1 (5 bases). The germline V gene encodes CDR1 SEHNR and CDR2 FQNEAQ (reference sequence). CDR3 length equals 16 residues. The germline V and J ends were trimmed by 4 bases and 0 bases, with 16 bases remaining between them. CDR3 region: CASSSSWSDSSYEQYF. In DNA, the CDR3 is TGTGCCAGCAGCTCGTCGTGGTCAGACAGCTCCTACGAGCAGTACTTC.

This clonotype was detected many times. The rearrangement uses TRBV12-5 and TRBJ2-3; 11 positions match TRBD2. Germline assignment: CDR1 LGHNT and CDR2 FRNRAP. CDR3 length equals 14 residues. V lost 3 bases to trimming and J lost 4 bases; unmatched junction nucleotides: 0. The CDR3 is CASGFSGGADTQYF. DNA of the CDR3: TGTGCTAGTGGTTTTAGCGGGGGGGCAGATACGCAGTATTTT.

The chain links TRBV7-9 to TRBJ1-1, with 7 positions matching TRBD1. V dropped 1 base and J dropped 4; count of bases not matched to a gene: 12. CDR3 length: 17 amino acids. Germline V gene sequence: CDR1 SEHNR, CDR2 FQNEAQ (reference sequence). The CDR3 nucleotides are TGTGCCAGCAGCTTAGATTACAGGGGACCCGCACTCACTGAAGCTTTCTTT. It encodes CASSLDYRGPALTEAFF.

V is TRBV11-1 and J is TRBJ1-4; D gene uncertain. This CDR3 spans 15 amino acids. Deletions cut 5 bases from V and 3 bases from J, with 13 bases between. Germline lookup yields CDR1 SGHAT and CDR2 FQDESV (reference sequence). CDR3 nucleotide sequence: TGTGCCAGCAGCGTCTACACGAATTCTAATGAAAAACTGTTTTTT. Amino acids: CASSVYTNSNEKLFF.

Turning to this clonotype: An end of the junction does not agree with germline; a read error may underlie this. This rearrangement joins TRBV11-1 to TRBJ1-3; D call uncertain. The CDR3 has 14 residues. Germline CDR1 SGHAT, CDR2 FQDESV (reference sequence). CDR3 nucleotide sequence: TGTGCCAGCGCGGAGGGCCTTCATCGAAACGCCATATATTTT. Translation: CASAEGLHRNAIYF. The whole variable domain, filled in from reference TRBV11-1 and TRBJ1-3, reads EAEVAQSPRYKITEKSQAVAFWCDPISGHATLYWYRQILGQGPELLVQFQDESVVDDSQLPKDRFSAERLKGVDSTLKIQPAELGDSAMYLCASAEGLHRNAIYFGEGSWLTVV.

About this clonotype: A much larger clone is a single base away; this may be a read error. The rearrangement joins TRBV11-3 to TRBJ1-4; a weak D match, TRBD1 (5 bases). This CDR3 has 14 amino acids. Looked up from germline, CDR1 is SGHNT and CDR2 is YENEEA. The CDR3 reads CACSLIAGQEKLFF. For the CDR3, the DNA is TGTGCCTGCAGCTTAATCGCAGGGCAGGAAAAACTGTTTTTT.

This clonotype came up many times. V gene TRBV27 combines with J gene TRBJ1-1; no reliable D call. This CDR3 is 13 amino acids long. Trimming took off 6 bases at V and 4 bases at J, with 12 bases between the two ends. CDR1 and CDR2 from the germline V gene are MNHEY and SMNVEV (reference sequence). This chain's CDR3 is CASSSDRGTEAFF. CDR3 sequence (DNA): TGTGCCAGCAGCTCGGACCGAGGCACTGAAGCTTTCTTT.

This clonotype has at least ten counts. The V gene is TRBV6-2 or TRBV6-3, the J gene TRBJ2-1; D possibly uses TRBD1 or TRBD2 (6 bases each). The germline V gene has CDR1 MNHEY and CDR2 SVGEGT. V lost 8 bases and J lost 2, with 16 bases in between. This CDR3 spans 15 amino acids. The CDR3 bases are TGTGCCAGCCGTATGAGGGGGGCCGCCTACAATGAGCAGTTCTTC. Translating gives CASRMRGAAYNEQFF.

The gene calls are TRBV24-1 and TRBJ2-1; D remains ambiguous. CDR1 and CDR2 from the germline V gene are KGHDR and SFDVKD. This CDR3 is built from 16 residues. V was cut by 3 bases and J by 4 bases, with 15 bases left in between. The DNA of the CDR3 is TGTGCCACCAGTGATCCTCGACAAGGTTCTTACAATGAGCAGTTCTTC. This gives the protein CATSDPRQGSYNEQFF.

This clonotype was counted a few times. The genes are TRBV4-3 and TRBJ2-1; 9 bases line up with TRBD1. Germline V CDR1 and CDR2: LGHNA, YSLEER. After removal of 6 bases from V and 8 bases from J, the junction contained 11 bases not matched to a gene. There are 15 residues in the CDR3. The CDR3 bases are TGCGCCAGCAGTCTTATGGGGACAGGGAGCCATGAGCAGTTCTTC. Residues: CASSLMGTGSHEQFF.

The rearrangement joins TRBV5-6 to TRBJ1-1, with unresolved D. The CDR3 runs 13 residues. The germline V gene encodes CDR1 SGHDT and CDR2 YYEEEE. V was trimmed by 4 bases and J by 1 base, leaving 8 bases between them. The CDR3 spells CASSGWQNTEAFF. The CDR3 bases are TGTGCCAGCAGCGGGTGGCAGAACACTGAAGCTTTCTTT.

This clonotype appeared many times. In nucleotides, the CDR3 is TGCGCCAGCAGCCAAGAACTGCAGGGGTTCGAACCCCAGCATTTT. Translation: CASSQELQGFEPQHF. The chain combines TRBV4-1 with TRBJ1-5, with D possibly being TRBD1 (6 bases). CDR3 length equals 15 residues. V lost 0 bases and J lost 10, with 16 bases in between. Germline-derived CDR1 and CDR2 are MGHRA and YSYEKL.

This clonotype was found many times. The V call is TRBV20-1, the J call TRBJ2-5; 11 bases map to TRBD2. The CDR3 is made up of 15 amino acids. V was pared by 4 bases and J by 0 bases, with 4 bases of the junction left unmatched. Per germline, CDR1 DFQATT and CDR2 SNEGSKA (reference sequence). The CDR3 region has the DNA TGCAGTGCTACTGGGACTAGCGGAAACCAAGAGACCCAGTACTTC. Amino acids: CSATGTSGNQETQYF.

This clonotype was observed at least ten times. The chain couples TRBV7-6 to TRBJ2-5, with D maybe TRBD2 (6 bases). CDR1 and CDR2 from the germline V gene are SGHVS and FNYEAQ. The V and J ends lost 6 bases and 7 bases respectively, with 15 bases between them. CDR3 length: 13 residues. CDR3 DNA: TGTGCCAGCAGACCCCGGGGGACCGGGACCCAGTACTTC. Protein sequence: CASRPRGTGTQYF.

This clonotype was observed at least ten times. The chain uses TRBV12-3 or TRBV12-4 and TRBJ2-7; the match to TRBD1 covers 7 bases. Trimming cost V 5 bases and J 6 bases; bases outside gene matches: 7. CDR3 length equals 13 residues. The CDR3 DNA reads as TGTGCCAGCAGTCCCTCGGGACAGATCGAGCAGTACTTC. Its translation: CASSPSGQIEQYF.

This chain joins TRBV5-8 and TRBJ2-4, with 8 bases fitting TRBD1. V trimming: 5 bases; J trimming: 2 bases; junction bases outside the gene matches: 9. Germline V CDR1 and CDR2: SGHTS, YDEGEE. The CDR3 extends over 16 amino acids. The CDR3 nucleotides read TGTGCCAGCAGTCAACGACAGGGGTGGCCCAAAAACATTCAGTACTTC. Translation gives CASSQRQGWPKNIQYF.

This clonotype was recorded at least ten times. This chain connects TRBV5-1 to TRBJ2-2; TRBD2 aligns across 10 bases. Unmatched junction bases numbered 3, after V lost 1 base and J lost 3 bases. CDR1 and CDR2 from the germline V gene are SGHRS and YFSETQ. There are 16 residues in the CDR3. The chain's CDR3 is CASSLPSGGYTGELFF. The DNA for the CDR3 is TGCGCCAGCAGCTTGCCTAGCGGGGGATACACCGGGGAGCTGTTTTTT.

The table lists this clonotype with a few counts. The chain is built from TRBV12-3 or TRBV12-4 and TRBJ1-4; D perhaps matches TRBD1 (6 bases). The V and J ends lost 6 bases and 1 base respectively, with 9 bases between them. The CDR3 length is 14 residues. The CDR3 sequence: CASSQGKTNEKLFF. The CDR3 DNA sequence: TGTGCCAGCAGCCAGGGGAAAACTAATGAAAAACTGTTTTTT.

A few counts support this clonotype. This chain connects TRBV28 to TRBJ1-6; D call uncertain. The CDR3 is 14 residues long. Trimming left V 2 bases short and J 14 bases short, with 16 bases between. From germline, CDR1 is MDHEN and CDR2 SYDVKM. The DNA of the CDR3 is TGTGCCAGCAGTTTAGTCGGGTCAGTTGGCGCCCTCCACTTT. Its translation is CASSLVGSVGALHF. Supplemented by reference TRBV28 and TRBJ1-6, the full variable domain reads DVKVTQSSRYLVKRTGEKVFLECVQDMDHENMFWYRQDPGLGLRLIYFSYDVKMKEKGDIPEGYSVSREKKERFSLILESASTNQTSMYLCASSLVGSVGALHFGNGTRLTVT.

The rearrangement joins TRBV6-6 to TRBJ1-4; no definite D call. Germline V gives CDR1 MNHNY, CDR2 SVGAGI (reference sequence). Trimming left V 5 bases short and J 7 bases short, with 17 bases between. The CDR3 consists of 15 residues. The CDR3 sequence is CASSRYTRAGEKLFF. CDR3 coding DNA: TGTGCCAGCAGTCGTTATACGAGGGCGGGTGAAAAACTGTTTTTT.

This clonotype was seen at least ten times. The V gene is TRBV2, the J gene TRBJ1-5; 7 nucleotides agree with TRBD1. The CDR3 has 14 amino acids. From germline, CDR1 is SNHLY and CDR2 FYNNEI. V lost 6 bases to trimming and J lost 3 bases; unmatched junction nucleotides: 5. This CDR3 is CASSADRVNQPQHF. CDR3 DNA sequence: TGTGCCAGCAGCGCCGACAGGGTCAATCAGCCCCAGCATTTT.

In this sample, this clonotype turned up many times. The rearrangement joins TRBV7-2 to TRBJ2-3; 15 positions agree with TRBD2. Germline CDR1 is SGHTA and CDR2 is FQGNSA. V dropped 2 bases and J dropped 8; count of bases not matched to a gene: 14. The CDR3 has 19 amino acids. This CDR3 reads CASSLKGLAGGSGGFTQYF. The CDR3 nucleotides read TGTGCCAGCAGCTTAAAGGGACTAGCGGGGGGAAGTGGGGGGTTTACGCAGTATTTT.

The chain uses TRBV11-2 and TRBJ2-2; 8 bases are a match to TRBD1. The CDR3 covers 14 residues. Germline CDR1 is SGHAT and CDR2 is FQNNGV. The V gene end was trimmed by 5 bases and the J gene end by 6 bases; junction bases not matched to a gene: 5. The DNA for the CDR3 is TGTGCCAGCAGCCAGCAGGGGGCTGCCGGGGAGCTGTTTTTT. Its translation: CASSQQGAAGELFF.